The clone carrying this TCR beta chain was seen just once. CDR3 length equals 15 residues. Germline values: CDR1 GTSNPN, CDR2 SVGIG (reference sequence). The J segment lost 6 bases and the V segment lost 3 bases, leaving 10 bases of the junction unmatched. Original handling: Quantification of nucleated cells was approximated via reference gene primer amplification. Some clones are missing from TCRdb's copy, which holds only in-frame ones; the method was immunoSEQ multiplex PCR. V, J and clone size derive from that table, while D and trimming were established from the DNA sequence. This table holds over 65,000 clones, 70% to 90% found once. This specimen belongs to a study of blood T cell repertoires in COVID-19. Study context: The United States, Italy and Spain were the sources of the acute and convalescent COVID-19 samples. PBMCs, B-cell-depleted T cells, or T cells were the source of the cDNA or gDNA that made up the material.

The sequence came from a man younger than 45 with acute or convalescent COVID-19. The source material was peripheral blood. The J gene is TRBJ2-3, the V gene TRBV30; 9 bases match TRBD2. The CDR3 here is CAWSGLATRVDTQYF. CDR3 in DNA: TGTGCCTGGAGCGGACTAGCGACGAGGGTCGATACGCAGTATTTT.